This is a list of T cell receptor beta chains from one sample in a study of T cells in Graves' hyperthyroidism and ophthalmopathy. TCRdb called the multiplex PCR reads again in MiXCR, with one record for every CDR3 protein. This sample has about half a million distinct CDR3 sequences; 24% occur once, and the top ten carry roughly 10%. The sample consisted of blood. All receptors derive from a woman aged 25 to 39 with Graves' ophthalmopathy. Each CDR3 is given with its conserved first and last residue. A D gene is named only where the DNA matches it firmly. Clone size is stated in some rows and not others, as once, few, many or a class when expanded.

TRBJ1-5 TRBD1 TRBV7-9 15 many TGTGCCAGCAGGGGCGGACAGGGGATCGATCAGCCCCAGCATTTT CASRGGQGIDQPQHF
TRBJ1-1 TRBD1 TRBV7-8 17 many TGTGCCAGCAGCTTAGTTCGCACAGGGGAGAGGCGCACTGAAGCTTTCTTT CASSLVRTGERRTEAFF
TRBJ1-1 - TRBV11-2 15 many TGTGCCAGCAGCTTAGACGAGACCTCCTTCACTGAAGCTTTCTTT CASSLDETSFTEAFF
TRBJ2-2 TRBD2 TRBV10-3 16 few TGTGCCATCAGATCCGGGACTAGCGGGAACACCGGGGAGCTGTTTTTT CAIRSGTSGNTGELFF
TRBJ2-1 TRBD2 TRBV6-1 16 - TGTGCCAGCAGTCAACCAGCGGGAGAGTCCTACAATGAGCAGTTCTTC CASSQPAGESYNEQFF
TRBJ2-5 - TRBV6-5 14 - TGTGCCAGCAGTTACAGGGGACCGTCGGAGACCCAGTACTTC CASSYRGPSETQYF
TRBJ2-2 TRBD2 TRBV20-1 16 - TGCAGTGCCCACACCCCAAGACCCGGGGGGGCCGGGGAGCTGTTTTTT CSAHTPRPGGAGELFF
TRBJ2-5 - TRBV20-1 14 many TGCAGCGGGGGGTCAGGGGTCACCCAAGAGACCCAGTACTTC CSGGSGVTQETQYF
TRBJ2-2 TRBD1 TRBV12-3/TRBV12-4 15 many TGTGCCAGCAGTCCCGACAGGGCAGCCACCGGGGAGCTGTTTTTT CASSPDRAATGELFF
TRBJ2-2 - TRBV6-1 18 few TGTGCCAGCAGTGAATTTGTGCGGGGCAGGGCTGACACCGGGGAGCTGTTTTTT CASSEFVRGRADTGELFF
TRBJ2-7 TRBD1 TRBV19 17 - TGTGCCAGTAGGAAGAGCCCAGCCGGGACAGTAGCCTACGAGCAGTACTTC CASRKSPAGTVAYEQYF
TRBJ1-2 TRBD1 TRBV12-3/TRBV12-4 17 many TGTGCCAGCAGTCCTTCCCAGGGGGCAATTTCTAACTATGGCTACACCTTC CASSPSQGAISNYGYTF
TRBJ2-2 - TRBV20-1 15 - TGCAGTGCCCAGACGGGCACCTTACTCACCGGGGAGCTGTTTTTT CSAQTGTLLTGELFF
TRBJ2-4 - TRBV6-1 13 many TGTGCCAGCAGTGAAACTACAAAAAACATTCAGTACTTC CASSETTKNIQYF
TRBJ2-2 - TRBV12-3/TRBV12-4 14 - TGTGCCAGCCGAAACTCAGGGACAAGAGGGGAGCTGTTTTTT CASRNSGTRGELFF
TRBJ1-5 TRBD1 TRBV10-3 13 - TGTGCCGGGGGACAGGGGGCTGGTCAGCCCCAGCATTTT CAGGQGAGQPQHF